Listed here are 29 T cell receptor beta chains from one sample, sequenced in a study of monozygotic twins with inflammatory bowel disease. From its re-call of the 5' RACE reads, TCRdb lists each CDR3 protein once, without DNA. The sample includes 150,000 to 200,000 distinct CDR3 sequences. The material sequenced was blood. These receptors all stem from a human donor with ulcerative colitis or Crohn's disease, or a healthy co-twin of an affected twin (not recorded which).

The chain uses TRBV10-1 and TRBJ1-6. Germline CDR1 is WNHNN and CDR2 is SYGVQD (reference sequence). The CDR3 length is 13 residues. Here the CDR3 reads CASGAGHNPPLHF.

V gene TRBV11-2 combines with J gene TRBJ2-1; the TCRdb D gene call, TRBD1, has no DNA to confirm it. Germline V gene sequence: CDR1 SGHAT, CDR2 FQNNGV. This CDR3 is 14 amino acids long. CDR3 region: CASSLGLGGYEQFF.

CDR3 sequence reads: CASSFGTTGELFF. V gene TRBV7-9 combines with J gene TRBJ2-2. The CDR3 totals 13 residues. In germline, CDR1 is SEHNR, CDR2 FQNEAQ (reference sequence). Complete variable domain (other parts from reference TRBV7-9 and TRBJ2-2): DTGVSQNPRHKITKRGQNVTFRCDPISEHNRLYWYRQTLGQGPEFLTYFQNEAQLEKSRLLSDRFSAERPKGSFSTLEIQRTEQGDSAMYLCASSFGTTGELFFGEGSRLTVL.

CDR3: CASSTLSGGQGTEAFF. This sequence joins TRBV28 and TRBJ1-1; there is no DNA to check the TCRdb D call of TRBD1. The CDR3 extends over 16 amino acids. CDR1 MDHEN and CDR2 SYDVKM come from the germline V gene. Together with reference TRBV28 and TRBJ1-1, the CDR3 gives the full variable domain: DVKVTQSSRYLVKRTGEKVFLECVQDMDHENMFWYRQDPGLGLRLIYFSYDVKMKEKGDIPEGYSVSREKKERFSLILESASTNQTSMYLCASSTLSGGQGTEAFFGQGTRLTVV.

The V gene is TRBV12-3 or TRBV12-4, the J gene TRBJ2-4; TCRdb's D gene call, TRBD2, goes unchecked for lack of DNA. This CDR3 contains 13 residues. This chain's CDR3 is CASSFKGEDIQYF.

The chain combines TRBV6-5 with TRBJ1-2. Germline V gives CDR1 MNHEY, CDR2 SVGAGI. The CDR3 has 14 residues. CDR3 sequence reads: CASSYFPGERSYTF.

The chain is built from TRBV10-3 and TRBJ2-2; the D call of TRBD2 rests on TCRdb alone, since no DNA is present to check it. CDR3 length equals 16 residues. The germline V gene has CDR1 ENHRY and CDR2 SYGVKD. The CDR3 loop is CAISIDGLAGTGELFF.

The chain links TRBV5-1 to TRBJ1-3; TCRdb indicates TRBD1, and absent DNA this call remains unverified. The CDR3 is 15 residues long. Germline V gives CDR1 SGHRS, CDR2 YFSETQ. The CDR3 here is CASGRGASSGNTIYF.

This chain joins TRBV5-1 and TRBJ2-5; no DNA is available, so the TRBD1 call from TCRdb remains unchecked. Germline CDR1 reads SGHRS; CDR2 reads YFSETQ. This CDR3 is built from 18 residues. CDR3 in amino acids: CASSFSPSGQVKQETQYF.

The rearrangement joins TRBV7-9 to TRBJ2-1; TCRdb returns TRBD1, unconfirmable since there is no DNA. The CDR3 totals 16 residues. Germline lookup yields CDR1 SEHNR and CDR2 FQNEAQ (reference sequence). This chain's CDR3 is CASRIAGQGSHNEQFF.

CDR3 loop: CASSTYQGYGTDTQYF. The chain links TRBV5-1 to TRBJ2-3; without DNA, the TCRdb call of TRBD1 cannot be checked. This CDR3 contains 16 residues. Germline lookup yields CDR1 SGHRS and CDR2 YFSETQ. Combining the CDR3 with reference TRBV5-1 and TRBJ2-3 gives the whole variable domain KAGVTQTPRYLIKTRGQQVTLSCSPISGHRSVSWYQQTPGQGLQFLFEYFSETQRNKGNFPGRFSGRQFSNSRSEMNVSTLELGDSALYLCASSTYQGYGTDTQYFGPGTRLTVL.

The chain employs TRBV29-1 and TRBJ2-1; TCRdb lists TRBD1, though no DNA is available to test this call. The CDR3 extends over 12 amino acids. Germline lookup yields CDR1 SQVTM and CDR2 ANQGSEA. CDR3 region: CSVHRAYNEQFF.

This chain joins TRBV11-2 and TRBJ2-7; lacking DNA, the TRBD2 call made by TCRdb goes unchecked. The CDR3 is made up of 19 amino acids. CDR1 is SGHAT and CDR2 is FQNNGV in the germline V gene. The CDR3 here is CASSFPSGPKAGGAYEQYF.

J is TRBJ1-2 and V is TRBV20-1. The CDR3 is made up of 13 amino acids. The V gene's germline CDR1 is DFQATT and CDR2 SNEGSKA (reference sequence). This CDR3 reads CSAPESGVYGYTF.

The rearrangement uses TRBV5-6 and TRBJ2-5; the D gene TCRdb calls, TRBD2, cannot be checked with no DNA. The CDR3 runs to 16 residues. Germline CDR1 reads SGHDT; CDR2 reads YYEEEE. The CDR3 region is CASSLVTSGYQETQYF.

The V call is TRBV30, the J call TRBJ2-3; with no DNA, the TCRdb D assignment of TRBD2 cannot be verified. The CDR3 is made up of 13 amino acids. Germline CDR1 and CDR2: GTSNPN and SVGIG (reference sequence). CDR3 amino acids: CAWSSGGTDTQYF. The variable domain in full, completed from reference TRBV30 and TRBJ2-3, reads SQTIHQWPATLVQPVGSPLSLECTVEGTSNPNLYWYRQAAGRGLQLLFYSVGIGQISSEVPQNLSASRPQDRQFILSSKKLLLSDSGFYLCAWSSGGTDTQYFGPGTRLTVL.

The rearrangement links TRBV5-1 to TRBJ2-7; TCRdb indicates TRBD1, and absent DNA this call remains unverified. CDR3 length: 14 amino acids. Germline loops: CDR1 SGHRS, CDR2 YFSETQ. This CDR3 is CASSPQGSAYEQYF.

This CDR3 reads CARRGTEETQYF. The chain uses TRBV19 and TRBJ2-5; checking the TCRdb D call of TRBD1 is not possible without DNA. CDR1 LNHDA and CDR2 SQIVND come from the germline V gene (reference sequence). The CDR3 runs 12 residues. Together with reference TRBV19 and TRBJ2-5, the CDR3 gives the full variable domain: DGGITQSPKYLFRKEGQNVTLSCEQNLNHDAMYWYRQDPGQGLRLIYYSQIVNDFQKGDIAEGYSVSREKKESFPLTVTSAQKNPTAFYLCARRGTEETQYFGPGTRLLVL.

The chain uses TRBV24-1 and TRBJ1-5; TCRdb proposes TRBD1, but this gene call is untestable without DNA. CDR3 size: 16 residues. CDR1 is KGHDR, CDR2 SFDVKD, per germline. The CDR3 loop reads CATSDRTGISNQPQHF.

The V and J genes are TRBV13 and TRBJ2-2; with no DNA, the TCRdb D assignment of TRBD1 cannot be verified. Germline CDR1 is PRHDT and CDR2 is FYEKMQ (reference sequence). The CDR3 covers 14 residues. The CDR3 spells CASSVTGSLRELFF.

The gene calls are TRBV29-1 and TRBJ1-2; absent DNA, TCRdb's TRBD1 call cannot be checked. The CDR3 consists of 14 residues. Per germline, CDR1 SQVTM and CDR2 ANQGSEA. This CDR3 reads CSVEARGGGYGYTF.

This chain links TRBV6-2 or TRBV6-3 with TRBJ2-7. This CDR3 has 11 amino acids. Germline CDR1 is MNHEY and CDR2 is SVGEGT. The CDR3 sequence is CASTFSYEQYF.

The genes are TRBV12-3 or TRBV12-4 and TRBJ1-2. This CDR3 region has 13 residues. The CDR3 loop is CASSLNPNYGYTF.

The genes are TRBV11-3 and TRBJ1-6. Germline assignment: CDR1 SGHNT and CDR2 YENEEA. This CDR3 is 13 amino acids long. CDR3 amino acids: CASSWNRNSPLHF.

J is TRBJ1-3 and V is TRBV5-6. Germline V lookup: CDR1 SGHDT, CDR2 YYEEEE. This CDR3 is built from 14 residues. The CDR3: CASSFYQSGNTIYF.

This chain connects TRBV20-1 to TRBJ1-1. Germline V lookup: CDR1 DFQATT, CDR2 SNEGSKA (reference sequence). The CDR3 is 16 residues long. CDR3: CSASHGLTASYTEAFF.

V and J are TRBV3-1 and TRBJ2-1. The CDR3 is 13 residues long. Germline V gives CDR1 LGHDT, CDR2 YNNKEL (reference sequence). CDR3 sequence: CASSLYIDNEQFF.

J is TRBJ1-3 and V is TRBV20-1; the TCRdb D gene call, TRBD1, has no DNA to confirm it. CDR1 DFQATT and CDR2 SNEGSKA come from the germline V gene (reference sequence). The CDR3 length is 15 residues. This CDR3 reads CSARIQGEGGNTIYF.

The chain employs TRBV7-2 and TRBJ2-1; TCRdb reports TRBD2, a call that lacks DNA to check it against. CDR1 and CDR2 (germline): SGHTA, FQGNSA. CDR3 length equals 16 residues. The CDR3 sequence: CASSVPTSGRVDEQFF.